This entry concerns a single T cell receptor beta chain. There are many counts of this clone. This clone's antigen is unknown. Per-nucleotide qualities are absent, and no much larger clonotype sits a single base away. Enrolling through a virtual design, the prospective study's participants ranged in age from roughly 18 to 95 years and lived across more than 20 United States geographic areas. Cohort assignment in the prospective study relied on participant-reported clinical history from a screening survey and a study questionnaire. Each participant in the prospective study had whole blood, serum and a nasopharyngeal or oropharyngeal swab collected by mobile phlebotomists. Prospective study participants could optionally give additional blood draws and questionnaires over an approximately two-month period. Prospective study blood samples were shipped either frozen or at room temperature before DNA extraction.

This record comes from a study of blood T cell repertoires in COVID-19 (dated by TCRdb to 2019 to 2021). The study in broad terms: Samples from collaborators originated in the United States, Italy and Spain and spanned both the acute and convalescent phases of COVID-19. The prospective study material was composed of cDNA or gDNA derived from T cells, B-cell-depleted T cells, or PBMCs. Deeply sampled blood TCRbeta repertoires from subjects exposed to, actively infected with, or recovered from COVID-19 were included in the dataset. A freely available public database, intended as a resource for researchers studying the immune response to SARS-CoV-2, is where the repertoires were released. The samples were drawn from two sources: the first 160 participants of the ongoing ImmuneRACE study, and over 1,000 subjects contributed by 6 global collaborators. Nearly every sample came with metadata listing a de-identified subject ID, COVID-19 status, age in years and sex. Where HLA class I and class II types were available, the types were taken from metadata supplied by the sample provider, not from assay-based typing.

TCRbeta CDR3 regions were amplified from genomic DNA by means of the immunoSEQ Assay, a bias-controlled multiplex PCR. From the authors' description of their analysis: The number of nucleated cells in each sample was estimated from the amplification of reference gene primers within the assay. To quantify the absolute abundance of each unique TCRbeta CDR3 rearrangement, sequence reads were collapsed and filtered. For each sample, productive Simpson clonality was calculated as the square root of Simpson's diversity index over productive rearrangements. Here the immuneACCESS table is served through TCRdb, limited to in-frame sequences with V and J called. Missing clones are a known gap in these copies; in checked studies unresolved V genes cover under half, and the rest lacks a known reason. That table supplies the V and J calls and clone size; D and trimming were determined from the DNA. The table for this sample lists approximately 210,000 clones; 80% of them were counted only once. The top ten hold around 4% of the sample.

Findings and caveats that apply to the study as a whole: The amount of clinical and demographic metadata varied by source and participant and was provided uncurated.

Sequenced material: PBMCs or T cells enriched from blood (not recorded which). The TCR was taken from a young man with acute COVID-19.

The DNA sequence is as follows: TGCGCCAGCAGCCGACCAGGCGGAGGGGCGGGTGACACCATATATTTT. Protein translation: CASSRPGGGAGDTIYF. The chain uses TRBV4-1 and TRBJ1-3; the D gene is perhaps TRBD1, on 5 matching bases. Trimming removed 4 bases from V and 8 bases from J, leaving 21 bases between the germline ends. CDR1 and CDR2 are drawn from the germline V gene: MGHRA, YSYEKL. The CDR3 measures 16 amino acids from cysteine to phenylalanine. Only the CDR3 region is kept as DNA, spanning 48 bases read in frame from base 1.